This section outlines one T cell receptor beta chain sequence together with its context. It was into CD45RA+ naive and CD45RA-negative memory subsets that the CD4+ cells were split. Here immunoSEQ multiplex PCR was the method, and the copy in TCRdb shows in-frame clones only, minus some. The sample lists around 1.1 million clones; approximately 80% were seen once. This CDR3 contains 14 residues. CDR1 SGHTA and CDR2 FQGNSA come from the germline V gene. V was clipped by 5 bases and J by 0 bases, with 10 bases between them. This entry is derived from a study of shared clonotypes between healthy human individuals.

The sequenced sample consisted of memory CD4+ T cells from PBMCs. Noted subset: CD45RA-negative fraction. V is TRBV7-2 and J is TRBJ1-1; D remains unclear. The receptor was derived from a man between 18 and 35 years old in good health. Some clones in this sample may be carry-over from other donors' samples. CDR3 in DNA: TGTGCCAGCAGCCTACTTTACCTGAACACTGAAGCTTTCTTT. Amino acid sequence: CASSLLYLNTEAFF.